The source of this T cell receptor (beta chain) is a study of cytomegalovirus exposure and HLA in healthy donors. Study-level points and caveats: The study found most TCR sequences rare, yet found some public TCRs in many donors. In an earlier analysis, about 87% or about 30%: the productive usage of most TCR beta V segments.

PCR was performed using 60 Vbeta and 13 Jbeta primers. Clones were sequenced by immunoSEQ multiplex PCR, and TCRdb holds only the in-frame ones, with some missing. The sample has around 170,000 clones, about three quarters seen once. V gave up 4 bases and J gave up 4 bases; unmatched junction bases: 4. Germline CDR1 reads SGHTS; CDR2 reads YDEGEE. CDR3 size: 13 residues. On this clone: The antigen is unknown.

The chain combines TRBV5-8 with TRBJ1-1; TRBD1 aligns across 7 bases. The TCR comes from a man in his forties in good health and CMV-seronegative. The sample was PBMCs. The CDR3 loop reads CASSEQGFTEAFF. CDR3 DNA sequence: TGTGCCAGCAGCGAACAGGGGTTCACTGAAGCTTTCTTT.